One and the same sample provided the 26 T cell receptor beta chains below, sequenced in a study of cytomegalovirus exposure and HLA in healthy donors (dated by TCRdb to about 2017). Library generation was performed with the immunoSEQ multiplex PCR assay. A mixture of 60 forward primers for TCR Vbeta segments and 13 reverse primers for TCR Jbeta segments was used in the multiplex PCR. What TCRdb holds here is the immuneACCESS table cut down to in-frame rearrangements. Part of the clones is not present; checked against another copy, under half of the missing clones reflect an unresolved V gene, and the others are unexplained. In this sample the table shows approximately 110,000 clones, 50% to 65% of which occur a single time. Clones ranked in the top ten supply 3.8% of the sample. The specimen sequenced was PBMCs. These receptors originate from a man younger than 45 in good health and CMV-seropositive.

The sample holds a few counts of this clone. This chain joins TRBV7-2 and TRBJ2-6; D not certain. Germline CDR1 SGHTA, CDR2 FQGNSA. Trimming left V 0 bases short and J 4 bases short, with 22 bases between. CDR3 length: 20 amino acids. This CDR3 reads CASSLASAETFWLGANVLTF. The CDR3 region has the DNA TGTGCCAGCAGCTTAGCATCGGCGGAAACCTTCTGGCTAGGGGCCAACGTCCTGACTTTC.

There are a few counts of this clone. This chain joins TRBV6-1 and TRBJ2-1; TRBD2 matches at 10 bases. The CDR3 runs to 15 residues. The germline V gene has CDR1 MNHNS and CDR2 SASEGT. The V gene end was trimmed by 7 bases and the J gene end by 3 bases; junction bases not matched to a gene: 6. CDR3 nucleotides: TGTGCCAGCACCGAGGTAGCGGGGGGCTACAATGAGCAGTTCTTC. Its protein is CASTEVAGGYNEQFF.

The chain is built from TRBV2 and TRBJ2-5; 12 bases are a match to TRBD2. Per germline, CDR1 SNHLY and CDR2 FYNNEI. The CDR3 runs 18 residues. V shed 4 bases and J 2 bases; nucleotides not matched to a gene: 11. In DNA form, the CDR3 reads TGTGCCAGCAGTGGTGGGGGACTAGCGGGTTCACCGCAAGAGACCCAGTACTTC. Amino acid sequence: CASSGGGLAGSPQETQYF.

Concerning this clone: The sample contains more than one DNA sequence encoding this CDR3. The chain's CDR3 is CASSIRDTNQPQHF. Here the CDR3 DNA reads TGTGCCAGTAGCATCCGGGACACTAATCAGCCCCAGCATTTT. The V call is TRBV19, the J call TRBJ1-5, with TRBD1 as a possible D gene (6 bases). In germline, CDR1 is LNHDA, CDR2 SQIVND (reference sequence). Deletions cut 6 bases from V and 4 bases from J, with 13 bases between. CDR3 length equals 14 residues.

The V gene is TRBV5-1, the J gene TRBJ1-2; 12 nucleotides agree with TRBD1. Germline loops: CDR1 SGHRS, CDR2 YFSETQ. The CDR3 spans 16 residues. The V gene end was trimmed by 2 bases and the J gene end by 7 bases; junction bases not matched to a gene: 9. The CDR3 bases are TGCGCCAGCAGCTTTGAAGTCAAGGGACAGGGGGCTGGCTACACCTTC. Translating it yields CASSFEVKGQGAGYTF.

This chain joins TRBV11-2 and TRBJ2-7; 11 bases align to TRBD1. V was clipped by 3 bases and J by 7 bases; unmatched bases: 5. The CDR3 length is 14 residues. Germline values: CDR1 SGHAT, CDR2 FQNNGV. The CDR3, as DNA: TGTGCCAGCAGCTTGGACAGGGGGCTCTGGGAGCAGTACTTC. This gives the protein CASSLDRGLWEQYF.

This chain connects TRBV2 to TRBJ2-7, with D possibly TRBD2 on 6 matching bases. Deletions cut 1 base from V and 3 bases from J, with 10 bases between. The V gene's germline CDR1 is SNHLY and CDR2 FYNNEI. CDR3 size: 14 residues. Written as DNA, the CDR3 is TGTGCCAGCAGTGAAGGCCGGGACTTCTACGAGCAGTACTTC. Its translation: CASSEGRDFYEQYF.

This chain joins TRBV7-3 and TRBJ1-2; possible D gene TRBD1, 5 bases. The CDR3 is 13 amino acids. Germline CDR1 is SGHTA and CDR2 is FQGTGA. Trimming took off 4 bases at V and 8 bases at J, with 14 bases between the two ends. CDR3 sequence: CASSSAGGKGYTF. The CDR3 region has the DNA TGTGCCAGCAGCTCCGCCGGGGGGAAGGGCTACACCTTC.

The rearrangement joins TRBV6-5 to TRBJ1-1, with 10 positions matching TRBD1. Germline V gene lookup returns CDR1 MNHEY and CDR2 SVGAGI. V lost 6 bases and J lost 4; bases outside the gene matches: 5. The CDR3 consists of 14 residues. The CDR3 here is CASRRQGASTEAFF. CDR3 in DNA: TGTGCCAGCAGGCGACAGGGGGCGAGCACTGAAGCTTTCTTT.

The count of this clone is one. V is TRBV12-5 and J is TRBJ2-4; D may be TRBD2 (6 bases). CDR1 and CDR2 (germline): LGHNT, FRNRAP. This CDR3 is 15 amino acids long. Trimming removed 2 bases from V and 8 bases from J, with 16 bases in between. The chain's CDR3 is CASGLPELWGDIQYF. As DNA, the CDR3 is TGTGCTAGTGGTTTGCCCGAACTCTGGGGGGACATTCAGTACTTC.

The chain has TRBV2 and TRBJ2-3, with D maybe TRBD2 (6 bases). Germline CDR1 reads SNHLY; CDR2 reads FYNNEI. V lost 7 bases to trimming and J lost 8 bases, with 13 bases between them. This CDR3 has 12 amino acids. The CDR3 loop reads CASTSSEGTQYF. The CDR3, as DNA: TGTGCCAGCACCTCTAGCGAAGGTACGCAGTATTTT. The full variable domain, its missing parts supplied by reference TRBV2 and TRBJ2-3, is EPEVTQTPSHQVTQMGQEVILRCVPISNHLYFYWYRQILGQKVEFLVSFYNNEISEKSEIFDDQFSVERPDGSNFTLKIRSTKLEDSAMYFCASTSSEGTQYFGPGTRLTVL.

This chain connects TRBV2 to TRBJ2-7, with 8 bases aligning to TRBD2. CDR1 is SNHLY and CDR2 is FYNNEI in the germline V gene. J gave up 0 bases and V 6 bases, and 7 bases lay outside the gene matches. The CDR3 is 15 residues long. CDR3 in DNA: TGTGCCAGCAGGGTTAGCGGGGCAAGCTCCTACGAGCAGTACTTC. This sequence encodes CASRVSGASSYEQYF.

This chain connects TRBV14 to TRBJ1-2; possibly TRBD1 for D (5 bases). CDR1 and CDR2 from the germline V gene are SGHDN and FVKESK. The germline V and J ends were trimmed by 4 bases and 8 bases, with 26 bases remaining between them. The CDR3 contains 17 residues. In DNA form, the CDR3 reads TGTGCCAGCAGCCTCGACGGTCGGCAGGTCTTTAGGGGAGGCTACACCTTC. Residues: CASSLDGRQVFRGGYTF.

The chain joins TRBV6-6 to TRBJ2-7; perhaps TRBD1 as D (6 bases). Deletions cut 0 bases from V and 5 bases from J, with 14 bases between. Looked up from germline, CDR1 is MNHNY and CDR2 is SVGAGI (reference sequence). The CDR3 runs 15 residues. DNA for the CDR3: TGTGCCAGCAGTTACTCGACAGGAACGGGCCACGAGCAGTACTTC. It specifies CASSYSTGTGHEQYF.

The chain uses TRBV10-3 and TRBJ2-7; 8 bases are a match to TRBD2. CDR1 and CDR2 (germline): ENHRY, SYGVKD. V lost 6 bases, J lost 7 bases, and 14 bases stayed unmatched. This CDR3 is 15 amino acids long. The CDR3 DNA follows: TGTGCCATCAGGAGGGGACTAGAAGGGTTTGGGGAGCAGTACTTC. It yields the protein CAIRRGLEGFGEQYF.

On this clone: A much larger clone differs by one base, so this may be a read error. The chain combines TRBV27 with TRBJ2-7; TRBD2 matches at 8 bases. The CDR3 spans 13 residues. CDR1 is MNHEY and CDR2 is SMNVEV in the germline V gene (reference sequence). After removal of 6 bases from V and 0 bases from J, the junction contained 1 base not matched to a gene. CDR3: CASRSGSSYEQYF. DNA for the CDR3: TGTGCCAGCAGAAGCGGGAGCTCCTACGAGCAGTACTTC.

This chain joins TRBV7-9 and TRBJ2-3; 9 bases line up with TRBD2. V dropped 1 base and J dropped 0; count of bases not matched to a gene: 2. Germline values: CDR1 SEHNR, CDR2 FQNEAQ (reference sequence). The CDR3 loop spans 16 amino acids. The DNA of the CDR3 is TGTGCCAGCAGCTTAGGACTAGCGGTTAGCACAGATACGCAGTATTTT. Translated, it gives CASSLGLAVSTDTQYF.

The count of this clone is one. The chain's CDR3 is CASSSRPPRTGELFF. The CDR3, as DNA: TGTGCCAGCAGCTCCCGACCTCCGCGGACCGGGGAGCTGTTTTTT. The rearrangement links TRBV6-5 to TRBJ2-2; D remains unclear. CDR1 is MNHEY and CDR2 is SVGAGI in the germline V gene. The CDR3 is made up of 15 amino acids. V gave up 6 bases and J gave up 5 bases, with 16 bases separating them.

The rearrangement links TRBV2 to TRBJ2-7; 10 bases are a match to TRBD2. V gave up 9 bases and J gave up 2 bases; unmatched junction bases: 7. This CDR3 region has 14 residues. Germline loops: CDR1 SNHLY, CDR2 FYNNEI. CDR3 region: CASDSGGPTYEQYF. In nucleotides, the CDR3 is TGTGCCAGTGATAGCGGGGGGCCAACCTACGAGCAGTACTTC.

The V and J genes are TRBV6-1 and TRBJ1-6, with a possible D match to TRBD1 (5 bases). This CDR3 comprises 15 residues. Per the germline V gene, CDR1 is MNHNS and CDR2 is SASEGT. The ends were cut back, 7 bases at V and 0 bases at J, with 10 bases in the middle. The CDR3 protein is CASTPGGSYNSPLHF. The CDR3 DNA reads TGTGCCAGCACCCCGGGGGGCTCCTATAATTCACCCCTCCACTTT.

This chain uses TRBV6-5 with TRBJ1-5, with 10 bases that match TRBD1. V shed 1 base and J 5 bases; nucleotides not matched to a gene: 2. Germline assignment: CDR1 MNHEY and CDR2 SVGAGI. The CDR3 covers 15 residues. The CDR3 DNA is TGTGCCAGCAGTTACTTTGGGACAGGGGATCAGCCCCAGCATTTT. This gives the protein CASSYFGTGDQPQHF.

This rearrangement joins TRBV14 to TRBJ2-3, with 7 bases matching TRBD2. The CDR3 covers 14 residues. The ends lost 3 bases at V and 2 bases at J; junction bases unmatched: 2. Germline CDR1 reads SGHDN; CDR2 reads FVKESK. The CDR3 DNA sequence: TGTGCCAGCAGCCAGGGACTAAACACAGATACGCAGTATTTT. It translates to CASSQGLNTDTQYF.

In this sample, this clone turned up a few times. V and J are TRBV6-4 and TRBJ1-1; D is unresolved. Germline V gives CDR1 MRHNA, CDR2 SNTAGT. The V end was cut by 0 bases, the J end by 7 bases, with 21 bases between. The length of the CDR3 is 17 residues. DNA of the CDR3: TGTGCCAGCAGTGACTCGAGAAAACTTCGAGGAATTGATGAAGCTTTCTTT. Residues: CASSDSRKLRGIDEAFF.

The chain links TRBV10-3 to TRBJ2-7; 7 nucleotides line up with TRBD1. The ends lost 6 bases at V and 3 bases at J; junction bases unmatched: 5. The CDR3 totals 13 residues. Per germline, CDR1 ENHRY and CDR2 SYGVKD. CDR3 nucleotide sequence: TGTGCCATCAGGCCGGGACAGAGCTACGAGCAGTACTTC. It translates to CAIRPGQSYEQYF.

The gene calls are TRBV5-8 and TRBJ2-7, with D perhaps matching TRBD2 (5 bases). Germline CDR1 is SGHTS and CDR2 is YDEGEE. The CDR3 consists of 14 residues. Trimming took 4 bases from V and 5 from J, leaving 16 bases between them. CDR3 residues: CASSHIGSVNEQYF. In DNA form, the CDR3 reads TGTGCCAGCAGCCATATAGGGAGTGTCAACGAGCAGTACTTC.

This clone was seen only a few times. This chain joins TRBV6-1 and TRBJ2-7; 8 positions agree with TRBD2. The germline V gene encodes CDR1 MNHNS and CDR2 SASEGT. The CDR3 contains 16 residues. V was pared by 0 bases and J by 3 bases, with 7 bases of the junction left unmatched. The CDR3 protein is CASSEAPASGGYEQYF. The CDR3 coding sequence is TGTGCCAGCAGTGAAGCGCCCGCCAGCGGGGGCTACGAGCAGTACTTC.